This passage covers 7 T cell receptor beta chains from one sample sequenced in a study of CD8 T cells in Susac syndrome. RNA in amounts of about 0.5 to 1 ug was reverse transcribed with random hexamers. TCRdb re-derived calls from the immunoSEQ multiplex PCR reads in MiXCR, one entry per CDR3 protein. Counted here are some 120,000 distinct CDR3 sequences, just under 95% occurring once; the ten biggest clones make up over 0.2%. Sequenced sample: CD8+ T cells from PBMCs. These receptor sequences come from a human donor with Susac syndrome.

The chain carries TRBV3-1 and TRBJ2-1; 10 bases are shared with TRBD2. Germline CDR1 LGHDT, CDR2 YNNKEL (reference sequence). Germline trimming cut 3 bases from V and 0 bases from J; bases unmatched to any gene: 11. The CDR3 contains 19 residues. CDR3 region: CASSQGLALEISSYNEQFF. The CDR3 nucleotides read TGTGCCAGCAGCCAGGGACTAGCGTTGGAAATTAGCTCCTACAATGAGCAGTTCTTC.

The chain carries TRBV5-1 and TRBJ2-1; 10 nucleotides agree with TRBD2. CDR3 length: 15 amino acids. J was trimmed by 8 bases and V by 0 bases; bases with no gene match: 5. Germline loops: CDR1 SGHRS, CDR2 YFSETQ. The CDR3 DNA sequence: TGCGCCAGCAGCTTGGAACTAGCGGGGATAGATGAGCAGTTCTTC. Encoded protein: CASSLELAGIDEQFF.

This chain joins TRBV7-3 and TRBJ1-1; 7 bases match TRBD1. The V and J ends lost 5 bases and 4 bases, in that order; junction bases with no gene match: 7. This CDR3 is 14 amino acids long. From germline, CDR1 is SGHTA and CDR2 FQGTGA. The CDR3: CASSLWGQSTEAFF. CDR3 DNA sequence: TGTGCCAGCAGCCTATGGGGACAGTCCACTGAAGCTTTCTTT.

The chain couples TRBV5-1 to TRBJ1-1; no clear D gene. The CDR3 loop spans 16 amino acids. V lost 1 base and J 0 bases, leaving 13 bases between the germline ends. Germline CDR1 reads SGHRS; CDR2 reads YFSETQ. The CDR3 bases are TGCGCCAGCAGCTTGAGTAGGGATAGGGTGAACACTGAAGCTTTCTTT. It translates to CASSLSRDRVNTEAFF.

V gene TRBV6-5 combines with J gene TRBJ2-1; D gene unclear. V shed 1 base and J shed 6 bases, with 13 bases lying between them. The CDR3 length is 15 residues. The germline V gene has CDR1 MNHEY and CDR2 SVGAGI. The CDR3 sequence: CASSYYPPAFNEQFF. CDR3 coding DNA: TGTGCCAGCAGTTACTATCCACCCGCTTTCAATGAGCAGTTCTTC.

The chain has TRBV7-2 and TRBJ2-1; D gene unclear. The V gene lost 1 base and the J gene lost 7 bases, with 14 bases spanning the gap. Germline V gives CDR1 SGHTA, CDR2 FQGNSA. CDR3 length: 15 amino acids. CDR3 region: CASSLGDSVLNEQFF. CDR3 in DNA: TGTGCCAGCAGCTTAGGGGATTCTGTCTTGAATGAGCAGTTCTTC.

This chain joins TRBV12-3 or TRBV12-4 and TRBJ2-1; D not certain. The V end was cut by 6 bases, the J end by 7 bases, with 10 bases between. CDR3 length: 12 amino acids. CDR3 coding DNA: TGTGCCAGCAGCCCCGTAATGAATGAGCAGTTCTTC. Protein product: CASSPVMNEQFF.